These T cell receptor beta chains were read from a single sample in a study of regulatory T cells in long-lasting Graves disease. Each CDR3 protein is one row after TCRdb ran MiXCR on the multiplex PCR reads. The data show approximately 400,000 distinct CDR3 sequences, with roughly a sixth seen just once and approximately 22% held by the top ten. This specimen was peripheral blood mononuclear cells (PBMCs), taken at new diagnosis, from a patient treated with antithyroid drugs. These receptors originate from a female donor with Graves disease. CDR3s include the opening cysteine and the closing phenylalanine or tryptophan. Fields, in order: V gene, J gene, clone size, D gene, CDR3 DNA, CDR3 protein. D genes are given only for firm matches. The size field is filled for only some rows; it gives once, few, many or a size class.

TRBV7-2	TRBJ2-7	many	-	TGTGCCAGCAGCATCGGGGGCCCCTACGAGCAGTACTTC	CASSIGGPYEQYF
TRBV2	TRBJ2-3	many	TRBD2	TGTGCCAGCAAGTTGGCGGGGGGCACAGATACGCAGTATTTT	CASKLAGGTDTQYF
TRBV29-1	TRBJ2-1	few	TRBD1	TGCAGCGTTGAAGGTGTGTCGACAGGGGCTAACTATGAGCAGTTCTTC	CSVEGVSTGANYEQFF
TRBV12-3/TRBV12-4	TRBJ2-5	many	TRBD2	TGTGCCAGCAGTCCCGCCAGCGGGGGCTACCGGGAGACCCAGTACTTC	CASSPASGGYRETQYF
TRBV6-2/TRBV6-3	TRBJ2-1	many	TRBD2	TGTGCCAGCAGTCTTCCGGAACTAGCGGGGGCGTCCTACAATGAGCAGTTCTTC	CASSLPELAGASYNEQFF
TRBV29-1	TRBJ2-2	few	TRBD2	TGCAGCGTTGGGGGAGGGTTTACCGGGGAGCTGTTTTTT	CSVGGGFTGELFF
TRBV12-5	TRBJ2-7	-	-	TGTGCTAGTGCCTACCAAGGGAAGTTCGCCTACGAGCAGTACTTC	CASAYQGKFAYEQYF
TRBV2	TRBJ2-6	many	-	TGTGCCAGCAGTGGGAGAGGCAGTGCAGGGGCCAACGTCCTGACTTTC	CASSGRGSAGANVLTF
TRBV7-6	TRBJ2-3	many	-	TGTGCCAGCAGCTTATTGGATCCGAGCACAGATACGCAGTATTTT	CASSLLDPSTDTQYF
TRBV20-1	TRBJ1-5	-	-	TGCAGTGCTCCTCGTCAGGGAGACCAGCCCCAGCATTTT	CSAPRQGDQPQHF
TRBV5-6	TRBJ2-5	many	-	TGTGCCAGCAGCCCAGGACGGTCCCTCGAGGAGACCCAGTACTTC	CASSPGRSLEETQYF
TRBV2	TRBJ2-5	-	TRBD2	TGTGCCAGCAGACGACTAGCGGGGGACCCGGGAGAGACCCAGTACTTC	CASRRLAGDPGETQYF
TRBV9	TRBJ2-3	few	-	TGTGCCAGCAGCGTAGTTTCCAGGGGAGGGGATACGCAGTATTTT	CASSVVSRGGDTQYF
TRBV5-1	TRBJ1-1	many	-	TGCGCCAGCAGCTTGTCCCCACCAGGGACTATGAACACTGAAGCTTTCTTT	CASSLSPPGTMNTEAFF
TRBV7-9	TRBJ2-5	many	TRBD2	TGTGCCAGCAGCCCGGGACTAGCGGGAGAGACCCAGTACTTC	CASSPGLAGETQYF
TRBV18	TRBJ2-7	-	TRBD1	TGTGCCAGCTCACCGGGACAGGGCTTGGAAGAGCAGTACTTC	CASSPGQGLEEQYF
TRBV19	TRBJ2-1	many	-	TGTGCCAGTAGTTCCTTATTGACCGGGCCTTACAATGAGCAGTTCTTC	CASSSLLTGPYNEQFF
TRBV12-3/TRBV12-4	TRBJ1-1	many	TRBD1	TGTGCCAGCAGTCACACGACAGGGCGAGAAGAAGCTTTCTTT	CASSHTTGREEAFF
TRBV29-1	TRBJ2-7	-	-	TGCAGCGTTGAAGGATCTACCCCCTACGAGCAGTACTTC	CSVEGSTPYEQYF
TRBV12-3/TRBV12-4	TRBJ2-1	-	TRBD2	TGTGCCAGCAGATCGGGAGGTAGGGACAATGAGCAGTTCTTC	CASRSGGRDNEQFF
TRBV7-2	TRBJ2-7	once	-	TGTGCCAGCAGCTTAGGCGGAGGAACCGGCCTCGAGCAGTACTTC	CASSLGGGTGLEQYF
TRBV12-3/TRBV12-4	TRBJ2-5	many	TRBD2	TGTGCCAGCAGCGGGACTAGCGTGGCCAGGGCCCAGTACTTC	CASSGTSVARAQYF
TRBV6-1	TRBJ2-1	-	-	TGTGCCAGCAGTGAAGCAATTCGTGGGAATGAGCAGTTCTTC	CASSEAIRGNEQFF
TRBV5-1	TRBJ1-1	many	TRBD1	TGCGCCAGCAGCCCAGGCATAGGGGGCCCTGAAGCTTTCTTT	CASSPGIGGPEAFF
TRBV18	TRBJ1-2	many	-	TGTGCCAGCTCACCACCGTTGATAGGTGGCTACACCTTC	CASSPPLIGGYTF
TRBV7-9	TRBJ2-3	few	TRBD2	TGTGCCAGCATCATCGGCCTAGCGGATACAGATACGCAGTATTTT	CASIIGLADTDTQYF
TRBV6-2/TRBV6-3	TRBJ1-6	few	-	TGTGCCAGCACTTCACAGGGAGGGGCACCCCTCCACTTT	CASTSQGGAPLHF
TRBV10-1	TRBJ2-7	many	TRBD1	TGCGCCAGCAGTCCCGGGACAGAAGATGAGCAGTACTTC	CASSPGTEDEQYF
TRBV4-1	TRBJ2-5	few	TRBD2	TGCGCCAGCAGCCAAGGATTGGTTAGCGGGGGGGACCAAGAGACCCAGTACTTC	CASSQGLVSGGDQETQYF
TRBV12-5	TRBJ2-5	-	-	TGTGCTAGTGCCCAGTGGAGGTCGAAGACCCAGTACTTC	CASAQWRSKTQYF
TRBV20-1	TRBJ1-1	many	-	TGCAGTGCTAGAGATATTGAGGCCCCGATGAACACTGAAGCTTTCTTT	CSARDIEAPMNTEAFF
TRBV6-1	TRBJ2-1	-	TRBD1	TGTGCCAGCAGTATAAAGGACAGGTCCTACAATGAGCAGTTCTTC	CASSIKDRSYNEQFF
TRBV5-1	TRBJ1-1	few	TRBD1	TGCGCCAGCAGCTGGGGGGACAGTGCGATGAACACTGGAGCTTTCTTT	CASSWGDSAMNTGAFF
TRBV15	TRBJ1-5	-	-	TGTGCCACCAGCAGGCGGCCGGGGGACTCGATGGAGCCCCAGCATTTT	CATSRRPGDSMEPQHF
TRBV2	TRBJ2-5	many	-	TGTGCCAGCATCCTACTAGTGCGCCAAGAGACCCAGTACTTC	CASILLVRQETQYF
TRBV6-2/TRBV6-3	TRBJ2-5	many	-	TGTGCCAGCAGTTACAGGGGCCAAGAGACCCAGTACTTC	CASSYRGQETQYF
TRBV7-2	TRBJ2-1	many	-	TGTGCCAGCAGCTTATGGGCCGGGACTGACCTTGTCGATGAGCAGTTCTTC	CASSLWAGTDLVDEQFF
TRBV27	TRBJ2-1	many	TRBD2	TGTGCCAGCAGTCCCGGGACTAGTAGGTACAATGAGCAGTTCTTC	CASSPGTSRYNEQFF
TRBV15	TRBJ1-4	-	-	TGTGCCACCGTACCCCGGGGCAGCGGAGAAAAACTGTTTTTT	CATVPRGSGEKLFF
TRBV3-1	TRBJ2-1	many	-	TGTGCCAGCAGCCAAGGTCTCGGAGTGGGGCGGAATGAGCAGTTCTTC	CASSQGLGVGRNEQFF
TRBV7-8	TRBJ2-7	many	-	TGTGCCAGCAGCATCAGCCCGGGAACGGTCTACGAGCAGTACTTC	CASSISPGTVYEQYF
TRBV11-2	TRBJ2-5	-	-	TGTGCCAGCAGCATCGCGGGACCTTCTCCCTTACAAGAGACCCAGTACTTC	CASSIAGPSPLQETQYF
TRBV27	TRBJ1-1	many	-	TGTGCCAGCAGGAGTTATCGCGCCACTGAAGCTTTCTTT	CASRSYRATEAFF
TRBV20-1	TRBJ2-4	many	-	TGCAGTGCTAGCGTACGACTATCTAGGGGGGGAGCCAAAAACATTCAGTACTTC	CSASVRLSRGGAKNIQYF
TRBV7-3	TRBJ2-5	-	TRBD2	TGTGCCAGCAGCCGGTCGGGGGGGATGCAAGAGACCCAGTACTTC	CASSRSGGMQETQYF
TRBV6-1	TRBJ2-2	once	TRBD1	TGTGCCAGCAATACCTGGGACAGGGGAAACACCGGGGAGCTGTTTTTT	CASNTWDRGNTGELFF
TRBV10-3	TRBJ1-2	-	-	TGTGCCATCAGTGAGTCGGTACAGACCTATGGCTACACCTTC	CAISESVQTYGYTF
TRBV7-2	TRBJ2-7	many	-	TGTGCCAGCAGCGTCCGCTCCTACGAGCAGTACTTC	CASSVRSYEQYF
TRBV27	TRBJ2-3	many	TRBD2	TGTGCCAGCAGTCGATACCATAGCGGGGGAACAGATACGCAGTATTTT	CASSRYHSGGTDTQYF
TRBV27	TRBJ2-1	many	TRBD2	TGTGCCAGCAGTAGATTTATACCTAGCGGGGGGGCTTACTATGAGCAGTTCTTC	CASSRFIPSGGAYYEQFF
TRBV27	TRBJ2-1	many	TRBD2	TGTGCCAGCAACGCCGGGACTAGCGGATCCAATGAGCAGTTCTTC	CASNAGTSGSNEQFF
TRBV14	TRBJ2-3	-	-	TGTGCCAGCAGCCAAGAGTATATGTCTGGAACCACTCTACTTGGGCCAGATACGCAGTATTTT	CASSQEYMSGTTLLGPDTQYF
TRBV12-3/TRBV12-4	TRBJ1-2	many	-	TGTGCCAGCACCGGGCCGGGGGGCTATGGCTACACCTTC	CASTGPGGYGYTF